This entry features one T cell receptor (beta chain) sequence. The data derive from a study of shared clonotypes between healthy human individuals. Germline CDR1 and CDR2: MNHNS and SASEGT. The junction had 5 bases not matched to a gene; V was cut back by 8 bases and J by 5 bases. This CDR3 contains 13 residues. TCRdb's copy holds only in-frame clones and misses some; the assay was immunoSEQ multiplex PCR. This sample has around 2.3 million clones; 90% to 97% occur once, and the top ten carry less than 0.15%. Specimen: naive CD4+ T cells sorted from blood. Subset here: CD45RA+ positively selected. The chain couples TRBV6-1 to TRBJ2-1; TRBD2 agrees at 8 bases. The receptor was derived from a man between 18 and 35 years old in good health. The CDR3 region is CASEERGNNEQFF. CDR3 DNA: TGTGCCAGCGAGGAGCGGGGGAACAATGAGCAGTTCTTC.